These 29 T cell receptor beta chains originate from one sample sequenced in a study of PD-L1 blockade in urothelial cancer. As to time point: peripheral blood 6 weeks after treatment start. Clones were read by immunoSEQ multiplex PCR, and TCRdb kept only the in-frame ones, dropping some. The sample lists around 30,000 clones; around four fifths were seen once. The source material was PBMCs, sampled around atezolizumab (anti-PD-L1) treatment. The receptors derive from a man in his 70s with urothelial cancer.

The rearrangement links TRBV2 to TRBJ2-2; TRBD2 aligns across 7 bases. CDR1 SNHLY and CDR2 FYNNEI come from the germline V gene. The length of the CDR3 is 16 residues. Unmatched junction bases numbered 11, after V lost 8 bases and J lost 2 bases. The CDR3 nucleotides are TGTGCCAGCTGGCCCCAGGCGGGAGTCAACACCGGGGAGCTGTTTTTT. The encoded protein is CASWPQAGVNTGELFF.

This CDR3 is CASTKRTGNTGELFF. The CDR3 DNA follows: TGTGCCAGCACAAAACGTACAGGGAACACCGGGGAGCTGTTTTTT. The chain employs TRBV6-1 and TRBJ2-2, with TRBD1 as a possible D gene (5 bases). Germline CDR1 MNHNS, CDR2 SASEGT. The CDR3 spans 15 residues. V was trimmed by 7 bases and J by 1 base, leaving 13 bases between them.

The chain couples TRBV11-2 to TRBJ2-1; 9 bases fit TRBD2. V gave up 2 bases and J gave up 3 bases; unmatched junction bases: 11. The CDR3 loop spans 18 amino acids. The germline V gene encodes CDR1 SGHAT and CDR2 FQNNGV. The CDR3 spells CASSLTVGAGGVYNEQFF. In DNA, the CDR3 is TGTGCCAGCAGCTTAACGGTCGGGGCGGGAGGGGTCTACAATGAGCAGTTCTTC.

This clone was detected only once. V usage is TRBV19 and J usage is TRBJ2-7, with D possibly being TRBD1 (7 bases). Germline-derived CDR1 and CDR2 are LNHDA and SQIVND (reference sequence). This CDR3 comprises 16 residues. Between the trimmed V and J ends, which lost 2 bases and 4 bases, there was a span of 18 bases. CDR3 region: CASSISGGTLGYEQYF. CDR3 bases: TGTGCCAGTAGTATATCAGGGGGGACCCTCGGGTACGAGCAGTACTTC. Supplemented by reference TRBV19 and TRBJ2-7, the full variable domain reads DGGITQSPKYLFRKEGQNVTLSCEQNLNHDAMYWYRQDPGQGLRLIYYSQIVNDFQKGDIAEGYSVSREKKESFPLTVTSAQKNPTAFYLCASSISGGTLGYEQYFGPGTRLTVT.

The chain joins TRBV10-3 to TRBJ2-3, with 9 bases aligning to TRBD2. CDR1 is ENHRY, CDR2 SYGVKD, per germline. The CDR3 sequence is 17 residues long. J gave up 1 base and V 9 bases, and 14 bases lay outside the gene matches. The CDR3: CAIGGSGRPSGTDTQYF. CDR3 coding DNA: TGTGCCATAGGGGGGAGCGGGAGGCCATCTGGCACAGATACGCAGTATTTT.

This clone was detected only once. The chain employs TRBV28 and TRBJ2-7, with TRBD1 matching over 10 bases. CDR3 length equals 13 residues. The germline CDR1 and CDR2 sequences are MDHEN and SYDVKM. The ends lost 10 bases at V and 5 bases at J; junction bases unmatched: 8. This CDR3 reads CATQTGTGDEQYF. The CDR3 region has the DNA TGTGCCACCCAGACCGGGACAGGGGACGAGCAGTACTTC. The variable domain in full, completed from reference TRBV28 and TRBJ2-7, reads DVKVTQSSRYLVKRTGEKVFLECVQDMDHENMFWYRQDPGLGLRLIYFSYDVKMKEKGDIPEGYSVSREKKERFSLILESASTNQTSMYLCATQTGTGDEQYFGPGTRLTVT.

V is TRBV25-1 and J is TRBJ1-1, with a tentative D call TRBD1 (6 bases). The CDR3 is made up of 15 amino acids. Trimming pared 2 bases from V and 1 base from J, leaving 11 bases between. The V gene's germline CDR1 is MGHDK and CDR2 SYGVNS. The CDR3: CASSETGRRNTEAFF. CDR3 bases: TGTGCCAGCAGTGAAACAGGGCGGCGGAACACTGAAGCTTTCTTT.

This clone showed up just once. The chain couples TRBV18 to TRBJ1-4; 7 nucleotides match TRBD1. The germline CDR1 and CDR2 sequences are KGHSH and LQKENI. V trimming: 4 bases; J trimming: 4 bases; junction bases outside the gene matches: 3. The CDR3 runs 14 residues. The chain's CDR3 is CASSLGQFNEKLFF. In nucleotides, the CDR3 is TGTGCCAGCTCACTGGGACAGTTTAATGAAAAACTGTTTTTT.

V usage is TRBV28 and J usage is TRBJ2-7; D is unresolved. V was clipped by 4 bases and J by 7 bases, with 8 bases between them. Germline values: CDR1 MDHEN, CDR2 SYDVKM. This CDR3 contains 11 residues. The CDR3 loop is CASSSYLEQYF. CDR3 nucleotides: TGTGCCAGCAGTTCCTATCTAGAGCAGTACTTC.

V usage is TRBV4-2 and J usage is TRBJ2-3; D is possibly TRBD2 (5 bases). This CDR3 is 16 amino acids long. Per the germline V gene, CDR1 is LGHNA and CDR2 is YNFKEQ. The germline V and J ends were trimmed by 0 bases and 5 bases, with 15 bases remaining between them. The CDR3 bases are TGTGCCAGCAGCCAAGATCTGGGCCGTGCGGGAGATACGCAGTATTTT. It translates to CASSQDLGRAGDTQYF.

The chain joins TRBV19 to TRBJ2-7, with 7 bases fitting TRBD1. Germline assignment: CDR1 LNHDA and CDR2 SQIVND (reference sequence). V was clipped by 5 bases and J by 5 bases; unmatched bases: 9. This CDR3 is built from 14 residues. CDR3 sequence: CASSVTGITNEQYF. CDR3 coding DNA: TGTGCCAGTAGTGTGACAGGGATAACAAACGAGCAGTACTTC.

The CDR3 here is CASSVEAQASYEQYF. CDR3 bases: TGTGCCAGCAGCGTAGAGGCACAGGCCTCCTACGAGCAGTACTTC. V and J are TRBV9 and TRBJ2-7; a weak D match, TRBD1 (5 bases). Germline-derived CDR1 and CDR2 are SGDLS and YYNGEE. Trimming took off 0 bases at V and 0 bases at J, with 10 bases between the two ends. CDR3 size: 15 residues.

The chain links TRBV4-3 to TRBJ2-2, with 8 bases aligning to TRBD2. Trimming took 3 bases from V and 1 from J; bases not matched to a gene: 4. Germline CDR1 is LGHNA and CDR2 is YSLEER. This CDR3 spans 16 amino acids. CDR3 DNA: TGCGCCAGCAGCCAGAGCGCGGGGGGGAACACCGGGGAGCTGTTTTTT. Its translation is CASSQSAGGNTGELFF.

The genes are TRBV5-4 and TRBJ1-2; TRBD1 agrees at 9 bases. CDR3 size: 14 residues. The V gene end was trimmed by 7 bases and the J gene end by 5 bases; junction bases not matched to a gene: 9. Germline V gene lookup returns CDR1 SGHNT and CDR2 YYREEE (reference sequence). The DNA of the CDR3 is TGTGCCAGCCACCCTGGCGGACAGGGGTATGGCTACACCTTC. The encoded protein is CASHPGGQGYGYTF. Full variable domain (rest looked up from reference TRBV5-4 and TRBJ1-2): ETGVTQSPTHLIKTRGQQVTLRCSSQSGHNTVSWYQQALGQGPQFIFQYYREEENGRGNFPPRFSGLQFPNYSSELNVNALELDDSALYLCASHPGGQGYGYTFGSGTRLTVV.

The chain recombines TRBV4-3 with TRBJ2-7; 8 positions match TRBD1. Germline CDR1 is LGHNA and CDR2 is YSLEER. This CDR3 is 15 amino acids long. J gave up 4 bases and V 1 base, and 6 bases lay outside the gene matches. The CDR3 DNA is TGCGCCAGCAGCCAAGCCGCAGGGGGCTATTACGAGCAGTACTTC. It yields the protein CASSQAAGGYYEQYF.

This clone was observed a single time. The chain carries TRBV6-5 and TRBJ1-3; D not certain. Germline V CDR1 and CDR2: MNHEY, SVGAGI. This CDR3 has 14 amino acids. V was trimmed by 7 bases and J by 7 bases, leaving 17 bases between them. This CDR3 is CASTGGRTGNTIYF. The CDR3 DNA follows: TGTGCCAGCACCGGAGGACGCACGGGGAACACCATATATTTT.

CDR3 protein: CAIGGDRETDTQYF. In DNA form, the CDR3 reads TGTGCCATCGGGGGGGACAGGGAGACAGATACGCAGTATTTT. The chain has TRBV10-3 and TRBJ2-3, with 9 positions matching TRBD1. This CDR3 contains 14 residues. V lost 8 bases, J lost 3 bases, and 6 bases stayed unmatched. In germline, CDR1 is ENHRY, CDR2 SYGVKD.

The V and J genes are TRBV28 and TRBJ1-3, with 8 bases matching TRBD1. The CDR3 has 15 residues. V shed 7 bases, J shed 4 bases, and the junction held 9 bases outside the gene matches. Germline assignment: CDR1 MDHEN and CDR2 SYDVKM. CDR3: CASILRGPSGNTIYF. In nucleotides, the CDR3 is TGTGCCAGCATCCTCAGGGGGCCTTCAGGAAACACCATATATTTT.

The V gene is TRBV19, the J gene TRBJ1-1; 9 nucleotides align to TRBD1. The trim removed 3 bases at V and 9 bases at J, leaving 5 bases unmatched. The germline V gene encodes CDR1 LNHDA and CDR2 SQIVND (reference sequence). The CDR3 is made up of 13 amino acids. The CDR3 nucleotides read TGTGCCAGTAGTATCCCCGGGACAGGGAAAGCTTTCTTT. Its protein product is CASSIPGTGKAFF.

The gene calls are TRBV7-6 and TRBJ1-3; D call uncertain. The CDR3 contains 16 residues. Germline V CDR1 and CDR2: SGHVS, FNYEAQ. The V end was cut by 0 bases, the J end by 0 bases, with 9 bases between. The CDR3 DNA follows: TGTGCCAGCAGCTTAGCGCGGGAGGCCTCTGGAAACACCATATATTTT. It is translated as CASSLAREASGNTIYF.

This clone was detected a few times. The J gene is TRBJ1-3, the V gene TRBV28; 7 bases match TRBD1. This CDR3 is 13 amino acids long. Germline trimming cut 6 bases from V and 2 bases from J; bases unmatched to any gene: 1. CDR1 is MDHEN and CDR2 is SYDVKM in the germline V gene. For the CDR3, the DNA is TGTGCCAGCAGAAGGGGGCCTGGAAACACCATATATTTT. It codes for CASRRGPGNTIYF.

V usage is TRBV7-2 and J usage is TRBJ1-2; D gene ambiguous. With 5 bases removed from V and 4 bases from J, the gap between germline ends came to 14 bases. The CDR3 contains 14 residues. CDR1 SGHTA and CDR2 FQGNSA come from the germline V gene. Written as DNA, the CDR3 is TGTGCCAGCAGCCCTAGTCGGTCGGGCTATGGCTACACCTTC. It encodes CASSPSRSGYGYTF.

V and J are TRBV7-2 and TRBJ2-3; 13 nucleotides agree with TRBD2. Per germline, CDR1 SGHTA and CDR2 FQGNSA. This CDR3 spans 19 amino acids. V gave up 0 bases and J gave up 4 bases; unmatched junction bases: 10. The chain's CDR3 is CASSLAVGTSGDGADTQYF. Here the CDR3 DNA reads TGTGCCAGCAGCTTAGCGGTGGGGACTAGCGGGGATGGCGCAGATACGCAGTATTTT.

The chain uses TRBV5-1 and TRBJ1-4; the D gene is possibly TRBD1 (5 bases). Trimming took off 2 bases at V and 4 bases at J, with 9 bases between the two ends. The germline V gene encodes CDR1 SGHRS and CDR2 YFSETQ. The CDR3 loop spans 14 amino acids. DNA for the CDR3: TGCGCCAGCAGCTTCGGGGGTGATAATGAAAAACTGTTTTTT. Protein: CASSFGGDNEKLFF. Filled out from reference TRBV5-1 and TRBJ1-4, the complete variable domain reads KAGVTQTPRYLIKTRGQQVTLSCSPISGHRSVSWYQQTPGQGLQFLFEYFSETQRNKGNFPGRFSGRQFSNSRSEMNVSTLELGDSALYLCASSFGGDNEKLFFGSGTQLSVL.

The chain combines TRBV4-2 with TRBJ2-1; 16 bases align to TRBD2. V lost 4 bases, J lost 2 bases, and 14 bases stayed unmatched. Germline CDR1 LGHNA, CDR2 YNFKEQ. CDR3 length: 21 residues. This CDR3 reads CASSPRGGTSGRAGTYNEQFF. CDR3 sequence (DNA): TGTGCCAGCAGCCCCAGAGGGGGGACTAGCGGGAGGGCCGGAACCTACAATGAGCAGTTCTTC.

This chain connects TRBV5-6 to TRBJ1-2; 12 bases line up with TRBD1. The CDR3 runs to 14 residues. V gave up 3 bases and J gave up 7 bases; unmatched junction bases: 4. CDR1 SGHDT and CDR2 YYEEEE come from the germline V gene. The CDR3 region is CASSWDRGQGGYTF. CDR3 nucleotide sequence: TGTGCCAGCAGCTGGGACAGGGGGCAGGGTGGCTACACCTTC.

This chain links TRBV4-2 with TRBJ1-6, with D unresolved. The CDR3 extends over 15 amino acids. Trimming removed 4 bases from V and 7 bases from J, with 14 bases in between. Germline CDR1 LGHNA, CDR2 YNFKEQ. The DNA for the CDR3 is TGTGCCAGCAGCCCGAGTGGCGGCTGGAATTCACCCCTCCACTTT. Encoded protein: CASSPSGGWNSPLHF.

V usage is TRBV7-9 and J usage is TRBJ1-5, with unresolved D. V was clipped by 3 bases and J by 5 bases, with 8 bases between them. From germline, CDR1 is SEHNR and CDR2 FQNEAQ (reference sequence). The CDR3 runs to 13 residues. CDR3 bases: TGTGCCAGCAGCTTGGGAGGAGATCAGCCCCAGCATTTT. This codes for CASSLGGDQPQHF.

This clone turned up a few times. The rearrangement links TRBV6-5 to TRBJ1-2; 9 bases align to TRBD1. The CDR3 is made up of 15 amino acids. V shed 6 bases and J 4 bases; nucleotides not matched to a gene: 9. The germline V gene encodes CDR1 MNHEY and CDR2 SVGAGI. CDR3 nucleotides: TGTGCCAGCAGACCCGACAGGGGGAGACTCTATGGCTACACCTTC. Translation: CASRPDRGRLYGYTF.